What follows is one TCR beta chain and its context. Its specificity is not known. The sorted-subset replicate PCRs were given around 200 ng DNA, which is approximately 30,000 T cell genomes. Measured with immunoSEQ multiplex PCR; TCRdb has only the in-frame clones, and not every one. Among 2 million to 2.5 million clones listed, 85% to 95% were seen once. This entry is derived from a study of shared clonotypes between healthy human individuals. Study results and caveats: Rarefaction curves obtained for sorted subsets showed sequencing incomplete despite large depth.

Sample: naive CD4+ T cells sorted from blood. The sample's subset: CD45RA+ positively selected. This sequence originates from a man younger than 35 in good health.

The CDR3 sequence: CASSLASTSGVAYEQYF. The CDR3 DNA reads TGTGCCAGCAGCTTAGCGAGTACTAGCGGGGTAGCTTACGAGCAGTACTTC. The chain employs TRBV7-2 and TRBJ2-7; 10 nucleotides line up with TRBD2. The CDR3 is made up of 17 amino acids. Germline V lookup: CDR1 SGHTA, CDR2 FQGNSA. V shed 0 bases, J shed 4 bases, and the junction held 9 bases outside the gene matches.